These 30 T cell receptor beta chains share one sample of origin, sequenced in a study of blood T cells in healthy people across ages. A second about 7 to 11 cycle PCR used barcoded and J-beta primers. TCRdb independently ran MiXCR on the 5' RACE reads; one entry per CDR3 protein. The sample has about a million distinct CDR3 sequences; about 48% are singletons. The sample taken for sequencing was blood. Source of these receptors: a man aged 25 to 40 in good health.

This clonotype was seen a few times. V and J are TRBV7-9 and TRBJ2-5, with D tentatively TRBD2 (7 bases). In germline, CDR1 is SEHNR, CDR2 FQNEAQ (reference sequence). Trimming stripped 3 bases from V and 4 bases from J, with 12 bases between. The length of the CDR3 is 14 residues. The CDR3 nucleotides are TGTGCCAGCAGCTTTCGGGGGGCTATAGAGACCCAGTACTTC. Translation: CASSFRGAIETQYF.

This clonotype was seen a few times. This chain connects TRBV6-5 to TRBJ2-5, with 8 bases that match TRBD1. J was trimmed by 5 bases and V by 2 bases; bases with no gene match: 7. This CDR3 region has 15 residues. Germline V lookup: CDR1 MNHEY, CDR2 SVGAGI. In DNA form, the CDR3 reads TGTGCCAGCAGTTACACACAGGGGGTAGGGGAGACCCAGTACTTC. It yields the protein CASSYTQGVGETQYF.

This clonotype was recorded at least ten times. V and J are TRBV11-2 and TRBJ1-6; TRBD1 might be the D (6 bases). The germline CDR1 and CDR2 sequences are SGHAT and FQNNGV. The CDR3 consists of 14 residues. The V and J ends lost 3 bases and 10 bases respectively, with 13 bases between them. CDR3 in amino acids: CASSFNRELSPLHF. The CDR3 nucleotides read TGTGCCAGCAGCTTTAACAGGGAACTCTCACCCCTCCACTTT.

The genes are TRBV2 and TRBJ2-3; D call uncertain. The DNA end is more similar to TRBJ1-5, so the J call may be wrong. Germline V gene lookup returns CDR1 SNHLY and CDR2 FYNNEI. CDR3 size: 15 residues. CDR3 sequence reads: CASSETPSVADTQHF. The CDR3 DNA follows: TGTGCCAGCAGTGAGACGCCTAGCGTAGCAGATACGCAGCATTTT.

This clonotype was observed a few times. This chain links TRBV27 with TRBJ1-2, with D possibly matching TRBD1 (6 bases). Trimming shortened V by 7 bases and J by 4 bases, and 16 bases separated the two germline ends. Per germline, CDR1 MNHEY and CDR2 SMNVEV (reference sequence). The CDR3 contains 14 residues. In DNA form, the CDR3 reads TGTGCCAGCATGCCAGGGGCCAGGAGCTATGGCTACACCTTC. Translated, it gives CASMPGARSYGYTF.

This chain uses TRBV28 with TRBJ1-2; 8 nucleotides line up with TRBD1. The CDR3 is 11 residues long. From germline, CDR1 is MDHEN and CDR2 SYDVKM. V trimming: 10 bases; J trimming: 8 bases; junction bases outside the gene matches: 6. The CDR3 region has the DNA TGTGCCACCAGGACAGGGTTGGGCTACACCTTC. This sequence encodes CATRTGLGYTF.

The chain links TRBV5-5 to TRBJ2-5, with a possible D match to TRBD2 (6 bases). V lost 4 bases, J lost 1 base, and 11 bases lay in between. Germline CDR1 reads SGHKS; CDR2 reads YYEKEE (reference sequence). The CDR3 loop spans 14 amino acids. This CDR3 is CASSAGLFQETQYF. The CDR3, as DNA: TGTGCCAGCAGCGCGGGACTTTTCCAAGAGACCCAGTACTTC.

This clonotype was detected a few times. The V gene is TRBV6-1, the J gene TRBJ2-3; TRBD1 is a possible D gene (5 bases). The V gene's germline CDR1 is MNHNS and CDR2 SASEGT. The ends were cut back, 7 bases at V and 2 bases at J, with 19 bases in the middle. CDR3 length: 16 amino acids. CDR3 sequence (DNA): TGTGCCAGCACCTTCAGACCTAGGGGCGACACAGATACGCAGTATTTT. It yields the protein CASTFRPRGDTDTQYF.

This chain links TRBV6-4 with TRBJ2-3, with 9 positions matching TRBD1. V lost 8 bases, J lost 5 bases, and 5 bases stayed unmatched. The CDR3 has 13 residues. Germline CDR1 MRHNA, CDR2 SNTAGT. The CDR3 region is CASATGGRDTQYF. The CDR3 bases are TGTGCCAGCGCGACAGGGGGGAGAGATACGCAGTATTTT.

This sequence joins TRBV20-1 and TRBJ2-3, with 14 bases aligning to TRBD2. V gave up 6 bases and J gave up 5 bases; unmatched junction bases: 4. The germline V gene has CDR1 DFQATT and CDR2 SNEGSKA (reference sequence). This CDR3 spans 14 amino acids. CDR3 in DNA: TGCAGTGCCAGACTAGCGGGGGGGCTAGATACGCAGTATTTT. Amino acid sequence: CSARLAGGLDTQYF.

This clonotype was observed at least ten times. The V call is TRBV5-1, the J call TRBJ2-1; D unclear. Trimming stripped 4 bases from V and 1 base from J, with 3 bases between. CDR3 length: 12 residues. Germline V gives CDR1 SGHRS, CDR2 YFSETQ. The CDR3 region is CASSQSYNEQFF. In nucleotides, the CDR3 is TGCGCCAGCAGCCAATCCTACAATGAGCAGTTCTTC.

The chain recombines TRBV6-1 with TRBJ1-5; unclear D gene. The germline gives CDR1 MNHNS, CDR2 SASEGT. There are 16 residues in the CDR3. V dropped 4 bases and J dropped 7 bases, with 20 bases sitting between them. The CDR3 protein is CASSALFGPLEQPQHF. The CDR3 DNA sequence: TGTGCCAGCAGTGCCCTTTTTGGGCCCCTAGAGCAGCCCCAGCATTTT.

Turning to this clonotype: A much larger clone lies one base from this, so it may be a read error. This chain uses TRBV6-2 or TRBV6-3 with TRBJ2-5; D gene ambiguous. This CDR3 is built from 11 residues. Looked up from germline, CDR1 is MNHEY and CDR2 is SVGEGT. V dropped 4 bases and J dropped 5 bases, with 5 bases sitting between them. The CDR3 sequence is CASSWLETQYF. The DNA for the CDR3 is TGTGCCAGCAGTTGGCTGGAGACCCAGTACTTC.

This rearrangement joins TRBV20-1 to TRBJ2-7, with 8 bases identical to TRBD1. The CDR3 is made up of 13 amino acids. The V gene's germline CDR1 is DFQATT and CDR2 SNEGSKA (reference sequence). Trimming at V came to 3 bases and at J to 3 bases, leaving 4 bases not matched to a gene. The CDR3 spells CSARQGAGYEQYF. DNA for the CDR3: TGCAGTGCTAGGCAGGGGGCTGGCTACGAGCAGTACTTC.

The count of this clonotype is one. CDR3 protein: CASSQPGPSPLHF. DNA of the CDR3: TGTGCCAGCAGCCAACCGGGCCCTTCACCCCTCCACTTT. J is TRBJ1-6 and V is TRBV7-2; D is undetermined. V dropped 5 bases and J dropped 9 bases, with 11 bases sitting between them. The CDR3 runs 13 residues. Germline V CDR1 and CDR2: SGHTA, FQGNSA.

On this clonotype itself: At one end, the junction sequence differs from germline, possibly due to a read error. V gene TRBV7-9 combines with J gene TRBJ1-1; possible D gene TRBD1, 6 bases. Germline lookup yields CDR1 SEHNR and CDR2 FQNEAQ (reference sequence). The CDR3 totals 15 residues. For the CDR3, the DNA is TGTGCCAGCAGCCTCCGGGGACAAGCGAACACTGAGGCTTTCTTT. Protein product: CASSLRGQANTEAFF.

On this clonotype: Sequence at one end of the junction differs from germline and may be a read error. The chain couples TRBV28 to TRBJ2-7; D not certain. CDR1 and CDR2 from the germline V gene are MDHEN and SYDVKM. The CDR3 is made up of 12 amino acids. This CDR3 reads CASTPSSDEQYF. In nucleotides, the CDR3 is TGTGCCAGCACCCCCAGCTCCGACGAGCAGTACTTC. The complete variable domain, with remaining parts taken from reference TRBV28 and TRBJ2-7, reads DVKVTQSSRYLVKRTGEKVFLECVQDMDHENMFWYRQDPGLGLRLIYFSYDVKMKEKGDIPEGYSVSREKKERFSLILESASTNQTSMYLCASTPSSDEQYFGPGTRLTVT.

The genes are TRBV27 and TRBJ2-7, with 9 positions matching TRBD2. The CDR3 extends over 16 amino acids. CDR1 MNHEY and CDR2 SMNVEV come from the germline V gene (reference sequence). V lost 2 bases to trimming and J lost 6 bases; unmatched junction nucleotides: 11. CDR3: CASSLAAGGPPLEQYF. The CDR3 DNA follows: TGTGCCAGCAGTTTAGCAGCGGGGGGCCCTCCCCTCGAGCAGTACTTC.

The rearrangement joins TRBV29-1 to TRBJ2-7; 8 bases agree with TRBD2. The length of the CDR3 is 14 residues. V lost 5 bases and J lost 4; bases outside the gene matches: 10. CDR1 SQVTM and CDR2 ANQGSEA come from the germline V gene. The CDR3 sequence is CSVRGGGTIYEQYF. The CDR3 DNA follows: TGCAGCGTTCGGGGCGGGGGGACAATATACGAGCAGTACTTC.

This clonotype was seen once. The genes are TRBV29-1 and TRBJ2-3; 7 bases are a match to TRBD2. The CDR3 loop spans 17 amino acids. The junction had 18 bases not matched to a gene; V was cut back by 7 bases and J by 2 bases. CDR1 and CDR2 (germline): SQVTM, ANQGSEA. CDR3 sequence (DNA): TGCAGCGCGGGGACTGGCGGGAGCACCTACTCCACAGATACGCAGTATTTT. As protein: CSAGTGGSTYSTDTQYF.

This clonotype showed up just a few times. The chain employs TRBV11-3 and TRBJ2-7; D ambiguous. CDR1 and CDR2 (germline): SGHNT, YENEEA. The CDR3 runs to 13 residues. The V and J ends lost 4 bases and 3 bases respectively, with 10 bases between them. The CDR3 is CASSSVRVYEQYF. The DNA of the CDR3 is TGTGCCAGCAGCTCCGTTCGGGTCTACGAGCAGTACTTC.

This sequence joins TRBV20-1 and TRBJ2-5; 7 nucleotides align to TRBD1. The CDR3 runs 14 residues. V shed 3 bases and J 4 bases; nucleotides not matched to a gene: 8. Germline V gene sequence: CDR1 DFQATT, CDR2 SNEGSKA (reference sequence). In nucleotides, the CDR3 is TGCAGTGCTAGGGACAGGCTACTTGTAGAGACCCAGTACTTC. It codes for CSARDRLLVETQYF.

The chain employs TRBV20-1 and TRBJ2-3; 13 bases agree with TRBD2. The germline V gene has CDR1 DFQATT and CDR2 SNEGSKA (reference sequence). CDR3 length: 16 residues. Trimming took 6 bases from V and 4 from J; bases not matched to a gene: 10. CDR3 in DNA: TGCAGTGCCGTGACACTAGCGGGGGGGCTTCCAGATACGCAGTATTTT. Its translation is CSAVTLAGGLPDTQYF.

As for this clonotype: One end of the junction does not line up with germline, which may come from a read error. The J gene is TRBJ1-1, the V gene TRBV7-2, with TRBD1 identical over 8 bases. The V gene's germline CDR1 is SGHTA and CDR2 FQGNSA. The CDR3 length is 19 residues. The CDR3 DNA follows: TGTGCCAGCAGCCTAACCGGGACAGGCGGCCTGGGGACGAACACTGAGGCTTTCTTT. Translated: CASSLTGTGGLGTNTEAFF.

This rearrangement joins TRBV3-1 to TRBJ1-2; maybe TRBD1 (5 bases). This CDR3 is 14 amino acids long. Germline CDR1 LGHDT, CDR2 YNNKEL (reference sequence). Trimming took 3 bases from V and 7 from J, leaving 15 bases between them. CDR3: CASSHEVGAPGYTF. In DNA, the CDR3 is TGTGCCAGCAGCCATGAGGTAGGGGCCCCTGGCTACACCTTC.

The genes are TRBV28 and TRBJ1-5; tentatively, D is TRBD1 (5 bases). With 6 bases removed from V and 7 bases from J, the gap between germline ends came to 13 bases. The CDR3 has 13 residues. The V gene's germline CDR1 is MDHEN and CDR2 SYDVKM. In DNA, the CDR3 is TGTGCCAGCAGCCAGGGTAATGACCAGCCCCAGCATTTT. Its protein product is CASSQGNDQPQHF.

The gene calls are TRBV7-2 and TRBJ2-7, with D perhaps matching TRBD1 (6 bases). The CDR3 covers 16 residues. Germline lookup yields CDR1 SGHTA and CDR2 FQGNSA. Trimming shortened V by 5 bases and J by 0 bases, and 17 bases separated the two germline ends. Here the CDR3 reads CASSAQGTFPSYEQYF. The CDR3 region has the DNA TGTGCCAGCAGCGCCCAAGGGACATTTCCCTCCTACGAGCAGTACTTC.

As for this clonotype: One junction end disagrees with the germline gene, perhaps due to a read error. CDR3 sequence reads: CAISESMLPEAFF. CDR3 nucleotides: TGCGCCATCAGTGAGTCGATGTTACCTGAAGCTTTCTTT. The V and J genes are TRBV10-3 and TRBJ1-1, with no clear D. Looked up from germline, CDR1 is ENHRY and CDR2 is SYGVKD. This CDR3 spans 13 amino acids.

This chain joins TRBV7-2 and TRBJ1-6; possible D gene TRBD1, 6 bases. Trimming removed 10 bases from V and 5 bases from J, with 12 bases in between. The CDR3 is made up of 13 amino acids. Germline lookup yields CDR1 SGHTA and CDR2 FQGNSA. CDR3 protein: CANSTGHNSPLHF. CDR3 nucleotide sequence: TGTGCCAACAGTACAGGGCATAATTCACCCCTCCACTTT.

This clonotype turned up a few times. The V gene is TRBV20-1, the J gene TRBJ1-5; D not resolved. This CDR3 comprises 12 residues. Germline CDR1 is DFQATT and CDR2 is SNEGSKA (reference sequence). The V gene lost 8 bases and the J gene lost 6 bases, with 14 bases spanning the gap. The DNA for the CDR3 is TGCAGTCCGGAGGAGGGCACTCAGCCCCAGCATTTT. Translating gives CSPEEGTQPQHF.